The present T cell receptor (beta chain) was sequenced within a study of shared clonotypes between healthy human individuals. Turning to the study itself: Per donor, three plates held CD4 naive cells, three held CD4 memory, two held CD8 naive and one held CD8 memory. Notes on the study in general: Relative to clonotypes present in all four donors, those not shared had lower generation probabilities.

Those who donated, Caucasian adults without exception, all lived in Nashville, Tennessee. Assay used: immunoSEQ multiplex PCR; TCRdb lists only in-frame clones, some missing. The repertoire holds 2 million to 3 million clones, with approximately 93% as singletons. In the case of this clone: Its antigen is currently unknown.

This TCR derives from a man younger than 35 in good health. Some clones in this sample may be carry-over from other donors' samples. Material for sequencing was naive CD4+ T cells from PBMCs. Subset meaning: CD45RA+ positively selected.

In DNA, the CDR3 is TGTGCCAGCAGCGCCAGGACTAGCGCCATAAACAATGAGCAGTTCTTC. As protein: CASSARTSAINNEQFF. J is TRBJ2-1 and V is TRBV9, with 9 bases fitting TRBD2. The CDR3 extends over 16 amino acids. The germline V gene encodes CDR1 SGDLS and CDR2 YYNGEE. V gave up 3 bases and J gave up 5 bases; unmatched junction bases: 9.